These 26 T cell receptor beta chains were sequenced from one sample in a study of CXCR3-negative and CXCR3-positive naive CD8 T cells. cDNA libraries for TRB were generated by 5' RACE incorporating UMI labels. TCRdb re-called the 5' RACE reads, yielding one record per CDR3 amino acid sequence without DNA. The sample features roughly 86,000 distinct CDR3 sequences, with roughly 1.1% in its top ten. Sequencing was carried out using naive CXCR3- CD8+ T cells from blood. The subset here: CD45RO-CCR7+CD27+CD95- naive CD8+ T cells lacking CXCR3 (TNR3-). Receptor source: a human donor in good health. Some clones in this sample may be carry-over from other donors' samples.

This sequence joins TRBV5-1 and TRBJ1-1; the D call from TCRdb, TRBD1, cannot be confirmed without DNA. Germline CDR1 is SGHRS and CDR2 is YFSETQ. The CDR3 consists of 17 residues. CDR3 region: CASSSLNRGPMNTEAFF.

This chain joins TRBV6-2 or TRBV6-3 and TRBJ2-1. The CDR3 covers 13 residues. CDR1 MNHEY and CDR2 SVGEGT come from the germline V gene. The chain's CDR3 is CASSYSWYNEQFF.

V is TRBV28 and J is TRBJ2-1; the TCRdb D gene call, TRBD1, has no DNA to confirm it. This CDR3 comprises 11 residues. Germline V gene data show CDR1 as MDHEN and CDR2 as SYDVKM. The CDR3 spells CASGAPNEQFF.

CDR3 residues: CSVLRPQGEQYF. This sequence joins TRBV29-1 and TRBJ2-7. The CDR3 covers 12 residues. Germline V gene sequence: CDR1 SQVTM, CDR2 ANQGSEA.

The chain is built from TRBV20-1 and TRBJ2-2; TCRdb gives TRBD1 as the D gene, but with no DNA this cannot be confirmed. In germline, CDR1 is DFQATT, CDR2 SNEGSKA (reference sequence). The CDR3 loop spans 14 amino acids. The CDR3 sequence is CSASGQVNTGELFF.

The chain combines TRBV7-3 with TRBJ2-2; the TRBD2 assignment by TCRdb is unverifiable without DNA. CDR1 and CDR2 from the germline V gene are SGHTA and FQGTGA. The length of the CDR3 is 15 residues. CDR3 region: CASSPISGSTGELFF.

The chain joins TRBV14 to TRBJ2-2; with no DNA, the TCRdb D assignment of TRBD2 cannot be verified. Germline lookup yields CDR1 SGHDN and CDR2 FVKESK. The CDR3 sequence is 16 residues long. The CDR3 reads CASSQEYQGGTGELFF.

This sequence joins TRBV5-1 and TRBJ2-7; there is no DNA to check the TCRdb D call of TRBD1. This CDR3 is built from 16 residues. Germline lookup yields CDR1 SGHRS and CDR2 YFSETQ. CDR3: CASSIPSDTDHYEQYF.

The V and J genes are TRBV2 and TRBJ2-2. The CDR3 sequence is 13 residues long. Looked up from germline, CDR1 is SNHLY and CDR2 is FYNNEI. Here the CDR3 reads CASYEANTGELFF.

The rearrangement links TRBV29-1 to TRBJ2-7; TCRdb indicates TRBD2, and absent DNA this call remains unverified. The V gene's germline CDR1 is SQVTM and CDR2 ANQGSEA. This CDR3 spans 14 amino acids. The CDR3 sequence: CSVRTSGSFYEQYF.

The rearrangement uses TRBV10-1 and TRBJ1-2; TCRdb lists TRBD1, though no DNA is available to test this call. Germline V gene sequence: CDR1 WNHNN, CDR2 SYGVQD (reference sequence). This CDR3 comprises 16 residues. The CDR3 protein is CASSEEGDRGNYGYTF.

This chain joins TRBV12-3 or TRBV12-4 and TRBJ2-7; with no DNA, the TCRdb D assignment of TRBD1 cannot be verified. The CDR3 is 12 residues long. CDR3 protein: CASSSGTNEQYF.

The chain couples TRBV6-5 to TRBJ2-1. CDR3 length equals 12 residues. Germline assignment: CDR1 MNHEY and CDR2 SVGAGI. The CDR3 protein is CASSPPSNEQFF.

This chain uses TRBV27 with TRBJ2-1. Germline V gene lookup returns CDR1 MNHEY and CDR2 SMNVEV (reference sequence). CDR3 length equals 16 residues. CDR3: CASSLAAGSSYNEQFF.

This chain links TRBV20-1 with TRBJ2-7; TCRdb designates TRBD1, a call that cannot be tested without DNA. CDR3 size: 15 residues. CDR1 DFQATT and CDR2 SNEGSKA come from the germline V gene (reference sequence). The CDR3 loop reads CSARDNRDSYYEQYF.

This sequence joins TRBV5-1 and TRBJ2-7; TCRdb names TRBD2, which stays unverified in the absence of DNA. CDR3 length equals 15 residues. The germline V gene has CDR1 SGHRS and CDR2 YFSETQ. This chain's CDR3 is CASSLEWREDYEQYF. The full variable domain, in which reference TRBV5-1 and TRBJ2-7 provide the parts outside the CDR3, is KAGVTQTPRYLIKTRGQQVTLSCSPISGHRSVSWYQQTPGQGLQFLFEYFSETQRNKGNFPGRFSGRQFSNSRSEMNVSTLELGDSALYLCASSLEWREDYEQYFGPGTRLTVT.

The rearrangement links TRBV14 to TRBJ1-6; the TRBD1 assignment by TCRdb is unverifiable without DNA. Germline loops: CDR1 SGHDN, CDR2 FVKESK. The CDR3 contains 14 residues. The CDR3 region is CASMGTELNSPLHF.

The chain carries TRBV20-1 and TRBJ1-1; the TCRdb D gene call, TRBD1, has no DNA to confirm it. Germline CDR1 and CDR2: DFQATT and SNEGSKA (reference sequence). This CDR3 has 16 residues. CDR3 sequence: CSSYSPGQELNTEAFF.

The chain links TRBV5-1 to TRBJ1-1; the D call of TRBD1 rests on TCRdb alone, since no DNA is present to check it. This CDR3 has 15 residues. Germline CDR1 SGHRS, CDR2 YFSETQ. The CDR3 reads CASSFKTGSVAEAFF. The entire variable domain, with the rest obtained from reference TRBV5-1 and TRBJ1-1, is as follows: KAGVTQTPRYLIKTRGQQVTLSCSPISGHRSVSWYQQTPGQGLQFLFEYFSETQRNKGNFPGRFSGRQFSNSRSEMNVSTLELGDSALYLCASSFKTGSVAEAFFGQGTRLTVV.

This chain connects TRBV6-5 to TRBJ1-2. Looked up from germline, CDR1 is MNHEY and CDR2 is SVGAGI. The CDR3 totals 15 residues. CDR3: CASSYGNGANYGYTF.

This chain joins TRBV20-1 and TRBJ2-7; there is no DNA to check the TCRdb D call of TRBD2. CDR1 is DFQATT, CDR2 SNEGSKA, per germline (reference sequence). CDR3 size: 15 residues. The CDR3 protein is CSFWGDAAGRYEQYF.

V usage is TRBV7-9 and J usage is TRBJ2-7; TCRdb's assignment of TRBD1 cannot be checked, as there is no DNA. The CDR3 length is 14 residues. Per the germline V gene, CDR1 is SEHNR and CDR2 is FQNEAQ (reference sequence). The CDR3 is CASSPWTEGYEQYF.

This chain joins TRBV28 and TRBJ2-3; TCRdb outputs TRBD1, but without DNA this stays unchecked. CDR3 size: 16 residues. Germline-derived CDR1 and CDR2 are MDHEN and SYDVKM. CDR3 sequence: CASSVGGQDVTDTQYF. The full variable domain, in which reference TRBV28 and TRBJ2-3 provide the parts outside the CDR3, is DVKVTQSSRYLVKRTGEKVFLECVQDMDHENMFWYRQDPGLGLRLIYFSYDVKMKEKGDIPEGYSVSREKKERFSLILESASTNQTSMYLCASSVGGQDVTDTQYFGPGTRLTVL.

CDR3 region: CASRLAGPYNEQFF. The chain employs TRBV5-1 and TRBJ2-1; the D call from TCRdb, TRBD2, cannot be confirmed without DNA. Looked up from germline, CDR1 is SGHRS and CDR2 is YFSETQ. The CDR3 spans 14 residues.

This rearrangement joins TRBV7-2 to TRBJ2-5. The germline CDR1 and CDR2 sequences are SGHTA and FQGNSA. The CDR3 loop spans 13 amino acids. This CDR3 reads CASSLWTEETQYF.

This rearrangement joins TRBV30 to TRBJ2-7; TCRdb names TRBD1, which stays unverified in the absence of DNA. CDR1 and CDR2 from the germline V gene are GTSNPN and SVGIG (reference sequence). The CDR3 runs to 11 residues. The chain's CDR3 is CAWTGGHEQYF.